The text below deals with one TCR beta chain. TCRdb reprocessed the 5' RACE reads via MiXCR and lists one record per CDR3 protein. This sample has about 220,000 distinct CDR3 sequences, with around 25% found just once. This sample stems from a study of CD8 T cells in ankylosing spondylitis. The junction had 2 bases not matched to a gene; V was cut back by 0 bases and J by 7 bases. The CDR3 length is 13 residues. Germline CDR1 reads DFQATT; CDR2 reads SNEGSKA (reference sequence). This clonotype originated in a male donor with ankylosing spondylitis or in good health (not recorded which). The sample was blood, either unsorted or a sorted T cell fraction (not recorded which). The rearrangement links TRBV20-1 to TRBJ2-1; 8 bases agree with TRBD2. DNA of the CDR3: TGCAGTGCTAGAGATGCTAGCGGGAATGAGCAGTTCTTC. Translated: CSARDASGNEQFF.